This TCR beta chain comes out of a study of T-cell memory formation after mild COVID-19. The V gene end was trimmed by 4 bases and the J gene end by 1 base; junction bases not matched to a gene: 9. The CDR3 length is 16 residues. Germline V lookup: CDR1 SGHRS, CDR2 YFSETQ. 5'RACE with constant-segment primers built TCRalpha and TCRbeta cDNA libraries with UMIs. In TCRdb, the 5' RACE reads were re-called with MiXCR into one record per CDR3 protein. The data hold some 250,000 distinct CDR3 sequences, with over 9% observed a single time. The gene calls are TRBV5-1 and TRBJ2-5, with 8 bases aligning to TRBD1. The sequence was obtained from a man between 18 and 29 years old who had mild COVID-19 (a few samples of this study predate the infection). Cell type and time point are not known. The material sequenced was PBMCs or a T cell subset sorted from them (not recorded which). CDR3 nucleotide sequence: TGCGCCAGCAGCCGCGTCGGGACAGGCATCCAAGAGACCCAGTACTTC. This translates into CASSRVGTGIQETQYF.